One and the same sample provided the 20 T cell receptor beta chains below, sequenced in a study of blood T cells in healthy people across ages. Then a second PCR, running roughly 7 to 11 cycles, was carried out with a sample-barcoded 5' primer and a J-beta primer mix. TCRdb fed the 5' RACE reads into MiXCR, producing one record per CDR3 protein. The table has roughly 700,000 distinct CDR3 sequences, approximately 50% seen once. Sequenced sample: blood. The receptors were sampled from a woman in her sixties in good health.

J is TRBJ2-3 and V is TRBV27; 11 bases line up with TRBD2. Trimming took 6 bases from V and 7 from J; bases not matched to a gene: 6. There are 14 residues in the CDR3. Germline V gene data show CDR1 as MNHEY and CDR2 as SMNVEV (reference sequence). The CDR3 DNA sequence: TGTGCCAGCAGGACTAGCGGGGAAGGAAATACGCAGTATTTT. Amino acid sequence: CASRTSGEGNTQYF.

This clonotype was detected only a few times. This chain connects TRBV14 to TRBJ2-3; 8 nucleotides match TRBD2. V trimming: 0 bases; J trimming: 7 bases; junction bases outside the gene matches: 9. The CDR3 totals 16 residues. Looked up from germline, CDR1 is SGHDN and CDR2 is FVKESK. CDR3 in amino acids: CASSQDSSGSRYTQYF. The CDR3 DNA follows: TGTGCCAGCAGCCAAGATTCCAGCGGGAGTAGGTATACGCAGTATTTT.

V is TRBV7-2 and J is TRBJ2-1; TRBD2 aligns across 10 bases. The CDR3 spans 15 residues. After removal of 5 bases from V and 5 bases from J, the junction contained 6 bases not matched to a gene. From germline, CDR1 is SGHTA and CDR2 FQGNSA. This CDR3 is CASSAGLAADNEQFF. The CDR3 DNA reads TGTGCCAGCAGCGCCGGACTAGCGGCCGACAATGAGCAGTTCTTC.

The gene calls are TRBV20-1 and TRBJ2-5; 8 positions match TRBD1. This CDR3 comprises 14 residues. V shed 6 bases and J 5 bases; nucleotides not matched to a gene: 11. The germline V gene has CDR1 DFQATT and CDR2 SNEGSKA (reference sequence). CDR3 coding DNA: TGCAGTGCAACGACCGGACAGGGTGGGGAGACCCAGTACTTC. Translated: CSATTGQGGETQYF.

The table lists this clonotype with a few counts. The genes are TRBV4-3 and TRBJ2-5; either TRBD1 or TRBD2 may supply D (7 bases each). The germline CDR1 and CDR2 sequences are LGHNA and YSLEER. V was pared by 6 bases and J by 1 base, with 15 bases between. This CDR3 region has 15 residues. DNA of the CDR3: TGCGCCAGCAGACAGGGAGGGACAGTCCAAGAGACCCAGTACTTC. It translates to CASRQGGTVQETQYF.

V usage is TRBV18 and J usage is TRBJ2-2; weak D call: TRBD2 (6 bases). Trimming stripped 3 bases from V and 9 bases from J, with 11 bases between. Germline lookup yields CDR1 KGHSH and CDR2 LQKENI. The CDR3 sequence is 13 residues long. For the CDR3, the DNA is TGTGCCAGCTCACCTACGACTAGTCGGGAGCTGTTTTTT. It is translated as CASSPTTSRELFF.

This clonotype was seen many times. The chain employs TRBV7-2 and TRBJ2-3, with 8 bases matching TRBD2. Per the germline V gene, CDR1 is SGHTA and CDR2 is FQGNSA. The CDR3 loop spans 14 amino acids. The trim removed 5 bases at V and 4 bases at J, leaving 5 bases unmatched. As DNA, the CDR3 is TGTGCCAGCAGCCCGGGACTAGGTGCAGATACGCAGTATTTT. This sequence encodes CASSPGLGADTQYF.

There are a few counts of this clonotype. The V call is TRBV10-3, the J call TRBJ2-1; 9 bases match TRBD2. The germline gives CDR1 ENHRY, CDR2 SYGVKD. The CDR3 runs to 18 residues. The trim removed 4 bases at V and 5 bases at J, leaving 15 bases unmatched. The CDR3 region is CAISVVGGRGSGNNEQFF. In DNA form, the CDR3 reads TGTGCCATCAGTGTTGTTGGCGGGAGGGGAAGCGGCAACAATGAGCAGTTCTTC.

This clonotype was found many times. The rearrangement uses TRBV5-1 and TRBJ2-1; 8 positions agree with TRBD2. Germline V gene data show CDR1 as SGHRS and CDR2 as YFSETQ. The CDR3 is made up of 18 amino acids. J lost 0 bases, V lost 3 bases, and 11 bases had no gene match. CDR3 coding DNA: TGCGCCAGCAGCTCTATTAGCGGGGCATTAAGCTCCTACAATGAGCAGTTCTTC. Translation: CASSSISGALSSYNEQFF.

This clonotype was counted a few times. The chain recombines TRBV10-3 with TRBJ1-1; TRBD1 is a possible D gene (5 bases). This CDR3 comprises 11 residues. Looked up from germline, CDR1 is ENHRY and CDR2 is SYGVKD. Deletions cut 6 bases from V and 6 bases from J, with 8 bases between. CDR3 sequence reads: CAIRGEAEAFF. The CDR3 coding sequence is TGTGCCATCAGGGGGGAGGCTGAAGCTTTCTTT.

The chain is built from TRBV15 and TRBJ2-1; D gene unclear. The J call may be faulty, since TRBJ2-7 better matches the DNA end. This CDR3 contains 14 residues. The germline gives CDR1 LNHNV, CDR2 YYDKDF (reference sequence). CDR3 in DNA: TGTGCCACCAGCAGAGCACCGGTTACCTACGAGCAGTACTTC. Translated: CATSRAPVTYEQYF.

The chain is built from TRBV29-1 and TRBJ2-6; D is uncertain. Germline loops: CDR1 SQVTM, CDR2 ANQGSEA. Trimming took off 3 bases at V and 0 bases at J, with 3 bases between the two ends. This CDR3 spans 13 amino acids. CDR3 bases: TGCAGCGTTGACCTCTCTGGGGCCAACGTCCTGACTTTC. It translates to CSVDLSGANVLTF.

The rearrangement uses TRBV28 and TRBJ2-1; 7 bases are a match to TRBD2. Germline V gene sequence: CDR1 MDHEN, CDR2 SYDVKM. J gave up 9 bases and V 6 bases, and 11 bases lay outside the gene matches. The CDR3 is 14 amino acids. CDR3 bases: TGTGCCAGCAGCAGCGGGACGAGTCGGGTTGAGCAGTTCTTC. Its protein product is CASSSGTSRVEQFF.

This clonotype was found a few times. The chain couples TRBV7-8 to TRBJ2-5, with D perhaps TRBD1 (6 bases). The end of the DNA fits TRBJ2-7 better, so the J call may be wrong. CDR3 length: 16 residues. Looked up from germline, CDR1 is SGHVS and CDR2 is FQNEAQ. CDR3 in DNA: TGTGCCAGCAGCTTAGAGAGTGGACAGCTAACCTACGAGCAGTACTTC. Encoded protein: CASSLESGQLTYEQYF.

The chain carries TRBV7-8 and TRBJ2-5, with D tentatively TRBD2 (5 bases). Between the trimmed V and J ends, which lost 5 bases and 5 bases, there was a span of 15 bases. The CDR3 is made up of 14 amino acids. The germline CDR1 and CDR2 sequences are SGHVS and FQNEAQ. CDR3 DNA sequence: TGTGCCAGCAGCGTAGGGCTAGCTAGCGAGACCCAGTACTTC. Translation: CASSVGLASETQYF. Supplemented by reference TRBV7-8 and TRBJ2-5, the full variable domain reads GAGVSQSPRYKVAKRGQDVALRCDPISGHVSLFWYQQALGQGPEFLTYFQNEAQLDKSGLPSDRFFAERPEGSVSTLKIQRTQQEDSAVYLCASSVGLASETQYFGPGTRLLVL.

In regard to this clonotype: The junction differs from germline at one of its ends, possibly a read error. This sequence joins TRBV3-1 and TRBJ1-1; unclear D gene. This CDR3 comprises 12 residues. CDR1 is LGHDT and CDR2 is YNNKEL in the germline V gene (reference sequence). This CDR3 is CACSQVGERAFF. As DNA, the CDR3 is TGTGCCTGCAGCCAAGTTGGGGAGCGAGCTTTCTTT. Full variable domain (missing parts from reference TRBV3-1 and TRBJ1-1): DTAVSQTPKYLVTQMGNDKSIKCEQNLGHDTMYWYKQDSKKFLKIMFSYNNKELIINETVPNRFSPKSPDKAHLNLHINSLELGDSAVYFCACSQVGERAFFGQGTRLTVV.

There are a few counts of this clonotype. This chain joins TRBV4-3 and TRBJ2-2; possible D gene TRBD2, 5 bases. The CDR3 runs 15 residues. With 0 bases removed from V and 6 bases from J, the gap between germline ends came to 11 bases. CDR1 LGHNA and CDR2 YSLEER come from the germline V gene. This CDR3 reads CASSQDYGIAGELFF. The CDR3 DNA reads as TGCGCCAGCAGCCAAGATTACGGGATCGCCGGGGAGCTGTTTTTT.

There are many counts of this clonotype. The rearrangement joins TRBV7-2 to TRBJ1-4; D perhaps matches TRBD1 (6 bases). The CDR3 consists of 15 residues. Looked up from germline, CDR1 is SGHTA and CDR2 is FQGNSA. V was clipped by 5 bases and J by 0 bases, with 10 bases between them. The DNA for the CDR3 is TGTGCCAGCAGCCTCACAGGGCCAACTAATGAAAAACTGTTTTTT. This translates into CASSLTGPTNEKLFF. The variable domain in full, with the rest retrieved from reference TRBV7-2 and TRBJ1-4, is GAGVSQSPSNKVTEKGKDVELRCDPISGHTALYWYRQSLGQGLEFLIYFQGNSAPDKSGLPSDRFSAERTGGSVSTLTIQRTQQEDSAVYLCASSLTGPTNEKLFFGSGTQLSVL.

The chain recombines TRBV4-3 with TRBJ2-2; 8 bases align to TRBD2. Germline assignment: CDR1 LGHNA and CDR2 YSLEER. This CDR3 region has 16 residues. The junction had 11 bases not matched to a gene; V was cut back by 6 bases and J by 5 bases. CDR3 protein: CASSPGLVRRTGELFF. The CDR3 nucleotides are TGCGCCAGCAGTCCGGGACTAGTCCGCCGGACCGGGGAGCTGTTTTTT.

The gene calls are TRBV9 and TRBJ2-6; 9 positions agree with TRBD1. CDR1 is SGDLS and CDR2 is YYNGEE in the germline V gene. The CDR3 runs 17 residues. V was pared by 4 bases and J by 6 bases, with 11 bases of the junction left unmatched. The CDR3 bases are TGTGCCAGCAGCAAGGGGACAGGGTTCGATCCGGCCAACGTCCTGACTTTC. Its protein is CASSKGTGFDPANVLTF.